This T cell receptor (beta chain) was sequenced in a study of lymphopenia after photon versus proton radiotherapy. Germline V lookup: CDR1 SQVTM, CDR2 ANQGSEA. The length of the CDR3 is 12 residues. V lost 4 bases and J lost 9; bases outside the gene matches: 5. Study results and caveats: Oligoclonal CD8+ Temra expansion after nadir drove photon patients' diversity drop. Better survival with proton therapy was suggested as possible, not demonstrated. In patients who died, overall survival fell as post-nadir TCR diversity dropped more. Under photons, naive T cells and diversity fell while effector/memory populations rose.

Libraries were prepared by immunoSEQ multiplex PCR; TCRdb keeps only in-frame clonotypes and omits some of them. The table records about 53,000 clones, around four fifths of them present only once. Points on this clone: As yet, its antigen is unknown.

This receptor was taken from a man aged 45-60 years with gastric cancer. Sequences were derived from peripheral blood, sampled from a patient treated with photon-based radiotherapy. V gene TRBV29-1 combines with J gene TRBJ2-1, with TRBD2 matching over 8 bases. The CDR3: CSVAPGGSEQFF. The CDR3 coding sequence is TGCAGCGTTGCCCCGGGGGGGAGTGAGCAGTTCTTC.